This T cell receptor (beta chain) was captured in a study of response to subunit inactivated influenza vaccine. Study results and limitations: Authors proposed each seasonal influenza vaccination draws in few new T cells.

TCRdb re-derived calls from the RT-PCR reads in MiXCR, one entry per CDR3 protein. The repertoire holds fewer than 800,000 distinct CDR3 sequences, with 15% to 19% as singletons. CDR1 and CDR2 (germline): MDHEN, SYDVKM. The V segment lost 4 bases and the J segment 2 bases; nucleotides outside the gene matches: 10. The CDR3 loop spans 17 amino acids. This clonotype was found once. What it binds is not known. The V and J genes are TRBV28 and TRBJ1-2, with 10 bases that match TRBD1. The sequence derives from a man aged 50-59 years who received an inactivated influenza vaccine. This specimen consisted of PBMCs from blood, obtained 11 to 12 days after vaccination. CDR3 sequence reads: CASSSPPGTGANYGYTF. DNA for the CDR3: TGTGCCAGCAGTTCGCCGCCCGGGACAGGGGCAAACTATGGCTACACCTTC.